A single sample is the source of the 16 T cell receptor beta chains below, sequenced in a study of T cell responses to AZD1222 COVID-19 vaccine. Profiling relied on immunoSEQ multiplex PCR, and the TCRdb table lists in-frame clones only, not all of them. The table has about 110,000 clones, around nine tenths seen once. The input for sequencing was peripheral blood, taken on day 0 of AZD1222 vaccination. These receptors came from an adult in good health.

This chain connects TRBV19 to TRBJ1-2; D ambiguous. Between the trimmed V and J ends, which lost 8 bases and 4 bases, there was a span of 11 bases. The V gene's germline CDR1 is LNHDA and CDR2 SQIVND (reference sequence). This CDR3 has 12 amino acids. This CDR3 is CASRWGVYGYTF. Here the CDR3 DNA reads TGTGCCAGTCGGTGGGGAGTCTATGGCTACACCTTC.

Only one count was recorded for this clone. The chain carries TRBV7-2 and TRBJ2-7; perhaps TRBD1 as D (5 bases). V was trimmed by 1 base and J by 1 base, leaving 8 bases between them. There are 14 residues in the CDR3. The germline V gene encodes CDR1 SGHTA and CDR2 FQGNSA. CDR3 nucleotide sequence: TGTGCCAGCAGCTTAGAGGGGTGGTCCTACGAGCAGTACTTC. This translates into CASSLEGWSYEQYF.

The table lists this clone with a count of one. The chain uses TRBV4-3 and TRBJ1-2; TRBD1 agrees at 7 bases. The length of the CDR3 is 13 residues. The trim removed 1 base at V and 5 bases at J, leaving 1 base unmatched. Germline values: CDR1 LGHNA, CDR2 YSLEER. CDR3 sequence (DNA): TGCGCCAGCAGCCAAGGACAGGGTTATGGCTACACCTTC. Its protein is CASSQGQGYGYTF.

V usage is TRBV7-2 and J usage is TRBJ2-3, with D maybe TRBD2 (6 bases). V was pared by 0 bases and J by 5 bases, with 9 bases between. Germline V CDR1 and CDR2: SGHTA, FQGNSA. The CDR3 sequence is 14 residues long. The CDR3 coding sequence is TGTGCCAGCAGCTTAGCCCTCGGGGGAGATACGCAGTATTTT. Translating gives CASSLALGGDTQYF.

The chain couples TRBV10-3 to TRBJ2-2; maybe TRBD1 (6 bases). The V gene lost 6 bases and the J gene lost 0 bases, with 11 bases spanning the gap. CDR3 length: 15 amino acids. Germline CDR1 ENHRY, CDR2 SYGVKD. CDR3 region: CAISTGHSNTGELFF. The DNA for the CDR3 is TGTGCCATCAGCACGGGACATTCGAACACCGGGGAGCTGTTTTTT.

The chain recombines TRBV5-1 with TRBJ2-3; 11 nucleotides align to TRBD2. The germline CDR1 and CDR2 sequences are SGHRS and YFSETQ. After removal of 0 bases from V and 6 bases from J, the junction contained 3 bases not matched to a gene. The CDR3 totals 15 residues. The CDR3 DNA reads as TGCGCCAGCAGCTTGGGACTAGCGGGGTTGGATACGCAGTATTTT. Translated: CASSLGLAGLDTQYF.

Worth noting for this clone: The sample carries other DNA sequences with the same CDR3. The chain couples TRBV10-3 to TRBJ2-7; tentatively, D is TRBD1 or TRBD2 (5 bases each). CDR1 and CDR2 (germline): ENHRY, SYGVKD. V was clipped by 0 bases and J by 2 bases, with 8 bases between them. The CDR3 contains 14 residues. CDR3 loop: CAISESGTTYEQYF. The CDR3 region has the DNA TGTGCCATCAGTGAGTCGGGGACCACCTACGAGCAGTACTTC.

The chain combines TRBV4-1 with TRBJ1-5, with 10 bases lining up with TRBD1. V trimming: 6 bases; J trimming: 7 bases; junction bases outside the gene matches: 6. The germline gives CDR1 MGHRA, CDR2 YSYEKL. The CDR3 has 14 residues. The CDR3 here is CASSRQGAGQPQHF. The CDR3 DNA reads TGCGCCAGCAGTAGACAGGGGGCAGGACAGCCCCAGCATTTT.

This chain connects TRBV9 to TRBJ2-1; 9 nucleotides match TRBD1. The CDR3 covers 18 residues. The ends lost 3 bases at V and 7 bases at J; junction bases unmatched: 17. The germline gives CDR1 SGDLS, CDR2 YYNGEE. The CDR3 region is CASSAVPGQGRSSNEQFF. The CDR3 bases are TGTGCCAGCAGCGCCGTCCCGGGACAGGGCCGTTCGTCAAATGAGCAGTTCTTC.

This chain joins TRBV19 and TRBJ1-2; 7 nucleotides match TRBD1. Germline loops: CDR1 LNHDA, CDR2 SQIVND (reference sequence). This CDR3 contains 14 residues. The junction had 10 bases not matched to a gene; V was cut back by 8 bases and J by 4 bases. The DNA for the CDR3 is TGTGCCAGTCGCTTAACAGGGGCCGCCTATGGCTACACCTTC. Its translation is CASRLTGAAYGYTF.

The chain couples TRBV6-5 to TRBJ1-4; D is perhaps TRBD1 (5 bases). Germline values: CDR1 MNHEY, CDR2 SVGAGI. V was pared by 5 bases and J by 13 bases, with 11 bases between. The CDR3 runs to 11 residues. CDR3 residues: CASSPQDRLFF. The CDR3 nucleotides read TGTGCCAGCAGTCCACAGGACCGACTGTTTTTT.

The CDR3 coding sequence is TGCAGTGCTGGGATACACAATGAGCAGTTCTTC. Its translation is CSAGIHNEQFF. This chain connects TRBV20-1 to TRBJ2-1; D is unresolved. Germline V CDR1 and CDR2: DFQATT, SNEGSKA (reference sequence). The length of the CDR3 is 11 residues. Trimming removed 5 bases from V and 5 bases from J, with 7 bases in between.

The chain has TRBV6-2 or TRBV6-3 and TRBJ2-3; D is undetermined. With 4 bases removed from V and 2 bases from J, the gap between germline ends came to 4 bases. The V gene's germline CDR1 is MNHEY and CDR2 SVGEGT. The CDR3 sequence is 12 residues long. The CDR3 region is CASSSNTDTQYF. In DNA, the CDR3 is TGTGCCAGCAGTTCCAACACAGATACGCAGTATTTT.

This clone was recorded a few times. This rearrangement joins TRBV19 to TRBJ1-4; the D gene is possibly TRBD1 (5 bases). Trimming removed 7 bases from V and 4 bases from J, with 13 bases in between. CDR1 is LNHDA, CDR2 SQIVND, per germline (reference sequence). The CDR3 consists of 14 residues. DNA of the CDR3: TGTGCCAGTAATCAGGGAAGGAATAATGAAAAACTGTTTTTT. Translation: CASNQGRNNEKLFF.

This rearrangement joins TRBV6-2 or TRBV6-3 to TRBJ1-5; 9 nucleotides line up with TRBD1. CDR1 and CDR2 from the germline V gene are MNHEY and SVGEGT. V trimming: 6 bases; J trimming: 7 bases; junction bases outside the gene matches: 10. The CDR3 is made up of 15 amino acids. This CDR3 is CASSRGTGISQPQHF. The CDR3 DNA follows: TGTGCCAGCAGCCGGGGGACAGGGATCTCACAGCCCCAGCATTTT.

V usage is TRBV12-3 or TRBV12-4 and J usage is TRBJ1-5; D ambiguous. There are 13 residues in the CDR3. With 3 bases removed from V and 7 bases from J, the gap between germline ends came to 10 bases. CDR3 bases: TGTGCCAGCAGTTTTAGGGAGGACCAGCCCCAGCATTTT. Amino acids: CASSFREDQPQHF.